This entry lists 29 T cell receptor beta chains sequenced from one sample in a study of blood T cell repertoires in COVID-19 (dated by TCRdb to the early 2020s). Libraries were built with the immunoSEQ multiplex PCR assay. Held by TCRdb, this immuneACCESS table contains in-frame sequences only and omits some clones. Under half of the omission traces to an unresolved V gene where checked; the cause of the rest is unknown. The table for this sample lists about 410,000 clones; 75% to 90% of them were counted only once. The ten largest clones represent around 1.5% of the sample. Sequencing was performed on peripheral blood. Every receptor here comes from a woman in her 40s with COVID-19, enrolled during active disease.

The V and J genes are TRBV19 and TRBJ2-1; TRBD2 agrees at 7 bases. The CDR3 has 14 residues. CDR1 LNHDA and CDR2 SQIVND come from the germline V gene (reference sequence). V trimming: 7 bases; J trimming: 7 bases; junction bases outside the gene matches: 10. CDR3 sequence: CASTQVGGGNEQFF. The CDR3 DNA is TGTGCCAGTACGCAGGTGGGGGGAGGGAATGAGCAGTTCTTC.

Here the CDR3 reads CASRTSGGAADTQYF. The CDR3 nucleotides are TGTGCCAGCCGGACTAGCGGGGGGGCAGCGGATACGCAGTATTTT. This sequence joins TRBV2 and TRBJ2-3; 15 nucleotides line up with TRBD2. J lost 6 bases, V lost 8 bases, and 6 bases had no gene match. The V gene's germline CDR1 is SNHLY and CDR2 FYNNEI. The CDR3 has 15 residues.

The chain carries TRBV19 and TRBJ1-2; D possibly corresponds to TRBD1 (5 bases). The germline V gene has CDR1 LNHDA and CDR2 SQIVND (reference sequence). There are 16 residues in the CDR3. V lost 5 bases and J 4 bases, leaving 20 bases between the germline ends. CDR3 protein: CASSAGRQRTFYGYTF. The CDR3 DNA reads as TGTGCCAGTAGTGCCGGTCGACAGAGGACCTTCTATGGCTACACCTTC.

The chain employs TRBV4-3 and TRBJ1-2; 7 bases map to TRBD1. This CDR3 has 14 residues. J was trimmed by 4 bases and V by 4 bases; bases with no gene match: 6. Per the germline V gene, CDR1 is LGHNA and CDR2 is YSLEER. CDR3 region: CASSREPGGYGYTF. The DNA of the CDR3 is TGCGCCAGCAGCCGAGAGCCAGGGGGCTATGGCTACACCTTC.

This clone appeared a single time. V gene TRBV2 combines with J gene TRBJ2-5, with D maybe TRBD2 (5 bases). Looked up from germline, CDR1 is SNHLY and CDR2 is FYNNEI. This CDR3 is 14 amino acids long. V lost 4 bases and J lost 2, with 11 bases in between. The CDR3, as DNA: TGTGCCAGCAGTGCGAGCAGGACTCAAGAGACCCAGTACTTC. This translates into CASSASRTQETQYF.

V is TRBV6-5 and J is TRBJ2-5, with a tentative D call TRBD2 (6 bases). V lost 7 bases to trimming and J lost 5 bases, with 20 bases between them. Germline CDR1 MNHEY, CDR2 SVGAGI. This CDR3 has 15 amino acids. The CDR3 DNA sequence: TGTGCCAGCAACTACCGGGGGACTGTTTCGGAGACCCAGTACTTC. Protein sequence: CASNYRGTVSETQYF.

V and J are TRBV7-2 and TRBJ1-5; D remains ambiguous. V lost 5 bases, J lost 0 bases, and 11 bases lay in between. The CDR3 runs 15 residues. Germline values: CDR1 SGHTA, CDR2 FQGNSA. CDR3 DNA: TGTGCCAGCAGCCCTCCGGAGTATAGCAATCAGCCCCAGCATTTT. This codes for CASSPPEYSNQPQHF.

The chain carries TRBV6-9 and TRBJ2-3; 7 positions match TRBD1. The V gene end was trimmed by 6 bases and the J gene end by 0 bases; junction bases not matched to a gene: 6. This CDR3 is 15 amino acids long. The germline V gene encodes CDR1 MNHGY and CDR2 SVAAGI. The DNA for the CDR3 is TGTGCCAGCAGCACAGGGGCACTTAGCACAGATACGCAGTATTTT. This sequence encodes CASSTGALSTDTQYF.

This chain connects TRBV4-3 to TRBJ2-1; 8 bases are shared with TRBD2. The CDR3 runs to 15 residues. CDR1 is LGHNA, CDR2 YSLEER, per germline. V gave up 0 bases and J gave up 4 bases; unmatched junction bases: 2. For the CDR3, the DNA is TGCGCCAGCAGCCAAGAGGGCGGGGGGTACAATGAGCAGTTCTTC. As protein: CASSQEGGGYNEQFF.

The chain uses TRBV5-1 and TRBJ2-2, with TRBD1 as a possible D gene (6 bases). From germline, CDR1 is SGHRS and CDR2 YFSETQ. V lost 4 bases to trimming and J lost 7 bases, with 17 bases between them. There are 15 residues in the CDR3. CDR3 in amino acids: CASSVAGTRVGELFF. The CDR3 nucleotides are TGCGCCAGCAGCGTTGCCGGGACACGAGTCGGGGAGCTGTTTTTT.

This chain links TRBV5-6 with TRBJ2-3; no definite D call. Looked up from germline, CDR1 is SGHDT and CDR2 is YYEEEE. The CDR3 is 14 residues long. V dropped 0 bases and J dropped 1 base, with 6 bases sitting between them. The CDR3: CASSLDIGTDTQYF. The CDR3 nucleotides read TGTGCCAGCAGCTTGGATATAGGCACAGATACGCAGTATTTT.

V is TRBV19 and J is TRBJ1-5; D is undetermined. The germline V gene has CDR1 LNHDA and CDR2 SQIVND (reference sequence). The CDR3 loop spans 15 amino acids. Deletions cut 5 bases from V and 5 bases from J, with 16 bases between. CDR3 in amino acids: CASSPYWVADQPQHF. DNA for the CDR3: TGTGCCAGTAGTCCCTATTGGGTGGCGGATCAGCCCCAGCATTTT.

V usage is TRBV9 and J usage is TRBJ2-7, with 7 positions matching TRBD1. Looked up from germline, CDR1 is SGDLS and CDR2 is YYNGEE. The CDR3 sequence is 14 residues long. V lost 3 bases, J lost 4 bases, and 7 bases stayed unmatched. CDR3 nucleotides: TGTGCCAGCAGCGCAGCGACAGGGTTTTACGAGCAGTACTTC. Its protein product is CASSAATGFYEQYF. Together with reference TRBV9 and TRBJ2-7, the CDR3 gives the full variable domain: DSGVTQTPKHLITATGQRVTLRCSPRSGDLSVYWYQQSLDQGLQFLIQYYNGEERAKGNILERFSAQQFPDLHSELNLSSLELGDSALYFCASSAATGFYEQYFGPGTRLTVT.

The CDR3 coding sequence is TGCGCCAGCAGCCAAGATCCGGTAGGGGACACTGAAGCTTTCTTT. As protein: CASSQDPVGDTEAFF. The chain couples TRBV4-3 to TRBJ1-1; TRBD1 might be the D (5 bases). Trimming left V 0 bases short and J 3 bases short, with 11 bases between. The germline V gene has CDR1 LGHNA and CDR2 YSLEER. The CDR3 is 15 residues long.

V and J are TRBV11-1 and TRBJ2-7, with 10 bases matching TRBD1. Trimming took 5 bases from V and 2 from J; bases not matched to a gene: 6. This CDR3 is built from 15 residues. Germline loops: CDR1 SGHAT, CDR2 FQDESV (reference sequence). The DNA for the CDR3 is TGTGCCAGCAGCGCGCCGGGACAGGGGACCTACGAGCAGTACTTC. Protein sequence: CASSAPGQGTYEQYF.

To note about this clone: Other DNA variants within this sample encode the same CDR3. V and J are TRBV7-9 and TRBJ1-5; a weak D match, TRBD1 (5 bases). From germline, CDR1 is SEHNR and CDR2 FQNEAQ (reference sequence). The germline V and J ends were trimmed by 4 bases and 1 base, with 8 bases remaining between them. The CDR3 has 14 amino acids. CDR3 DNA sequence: TGTGCCAGCAGCTCCACAGGCAGCAATCAGCCCCAGCATTTT. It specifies CASSSTGSNQPQHF. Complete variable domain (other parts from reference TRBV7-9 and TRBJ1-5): DTGVSQNPRHKITKRGQNVTFRCDPISEHNRLYWYRQTLGQGPEFLTYFQNEAQLEKSRLLSDRFSAERPKGSFSTLEIQRTEQGDSAMYLCASSSTGSNQPQHFGDGTRLSIL.

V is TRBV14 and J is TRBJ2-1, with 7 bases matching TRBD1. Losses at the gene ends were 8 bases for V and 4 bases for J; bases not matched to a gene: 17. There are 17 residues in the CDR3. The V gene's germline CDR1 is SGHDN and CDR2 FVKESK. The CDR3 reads CASDGLGQGGKYNEQFF. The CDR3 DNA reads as TGTGCCAGCGACGGGTTGGGTCAAGGGGGCAAGTACAATGAGCAGTTCTTC.

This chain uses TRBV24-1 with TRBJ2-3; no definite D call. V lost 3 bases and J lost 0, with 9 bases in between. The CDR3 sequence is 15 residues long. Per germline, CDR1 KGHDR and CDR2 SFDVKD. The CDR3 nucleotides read TGTGCCACCAGTGATAGCCTAACCAGCACAGATACGCAGTATTTT. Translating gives CATSDSLTSTDTQYF.

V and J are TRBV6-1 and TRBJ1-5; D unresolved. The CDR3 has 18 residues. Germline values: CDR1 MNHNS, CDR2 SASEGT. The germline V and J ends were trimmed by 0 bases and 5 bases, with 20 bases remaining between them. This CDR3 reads CASSEAQHGVGDHQPQHF. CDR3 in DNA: TGTGCCAGCAGTGAAGCGCAACATGGAGTCGGGGATCATCAGCCCCAGCATTTT.

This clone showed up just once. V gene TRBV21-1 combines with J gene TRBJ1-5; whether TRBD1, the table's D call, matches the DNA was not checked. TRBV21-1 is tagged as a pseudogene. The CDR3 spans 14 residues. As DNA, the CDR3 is TGTGCCAGCAGCTATAGACAGCAAAATCAGCCCCAGCATTTT. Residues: CASSYRQQNQPQHF.

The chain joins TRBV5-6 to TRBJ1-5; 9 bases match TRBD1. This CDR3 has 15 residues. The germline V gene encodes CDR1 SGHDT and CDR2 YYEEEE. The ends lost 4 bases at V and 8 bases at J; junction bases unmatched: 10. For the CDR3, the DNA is TGTGCCAGCAGCCTGCGGGACAGGGTATTTGAGCCCCAGCATTTT. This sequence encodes CASSLRDRVFEPQHF.

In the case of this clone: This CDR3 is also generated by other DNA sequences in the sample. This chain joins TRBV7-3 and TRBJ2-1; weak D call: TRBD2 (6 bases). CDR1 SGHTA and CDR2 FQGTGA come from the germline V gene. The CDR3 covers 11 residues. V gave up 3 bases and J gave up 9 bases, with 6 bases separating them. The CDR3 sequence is CASSLGGEQFF. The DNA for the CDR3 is TGTGCCAGCAGCTTGGGGGGTGAGCAGTTCTTC.

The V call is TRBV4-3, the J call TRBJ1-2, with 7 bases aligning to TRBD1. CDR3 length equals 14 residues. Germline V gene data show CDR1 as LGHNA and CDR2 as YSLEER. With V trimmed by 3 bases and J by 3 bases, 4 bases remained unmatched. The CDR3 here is CASSQGDSHYGYTF. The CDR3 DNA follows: TGCGCCAGCAGCCAGGGGGACAGCCACTATGGCTACACCTTC.

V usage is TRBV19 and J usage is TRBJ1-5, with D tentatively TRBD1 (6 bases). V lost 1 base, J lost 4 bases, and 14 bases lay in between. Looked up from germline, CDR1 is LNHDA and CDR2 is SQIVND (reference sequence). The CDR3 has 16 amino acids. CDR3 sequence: CASSIGVTGPNQPQHF. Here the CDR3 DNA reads TGTGCCAGTAGTATAGGGGTCACAGGGCCAAATCAGCCCCAGCATTTT.

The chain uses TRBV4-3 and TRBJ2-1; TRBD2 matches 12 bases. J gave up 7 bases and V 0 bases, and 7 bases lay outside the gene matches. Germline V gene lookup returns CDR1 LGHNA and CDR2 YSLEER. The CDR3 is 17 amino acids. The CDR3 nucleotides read TGCGCCAGCAGCCAAGATGGGACTAGCGGGTCCCGGAATGAGCAGTTCTTC. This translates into CASSQDGTSGSRNEQFF.

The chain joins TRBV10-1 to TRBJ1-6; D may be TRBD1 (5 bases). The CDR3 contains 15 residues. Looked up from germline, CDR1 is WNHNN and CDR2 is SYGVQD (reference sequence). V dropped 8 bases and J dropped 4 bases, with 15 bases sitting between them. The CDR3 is CASPSLTDYNSPLHF. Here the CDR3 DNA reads TGCGCCAGCCCATCCCTGACAGATTATAATTCACCCCTCCACTTT.

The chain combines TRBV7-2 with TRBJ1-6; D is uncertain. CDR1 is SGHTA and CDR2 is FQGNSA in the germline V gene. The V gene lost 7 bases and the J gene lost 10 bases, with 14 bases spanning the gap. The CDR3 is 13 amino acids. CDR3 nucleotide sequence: TGTGCCAGCACCCCGTCGACAAACTCACCCCTCCACTTT. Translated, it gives CASTPSTNSPLHF.

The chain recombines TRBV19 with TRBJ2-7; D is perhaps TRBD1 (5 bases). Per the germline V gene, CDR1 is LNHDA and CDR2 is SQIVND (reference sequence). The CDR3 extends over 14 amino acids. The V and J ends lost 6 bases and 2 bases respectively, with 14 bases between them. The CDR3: CASRVAGSTYEQYF. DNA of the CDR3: TGTGCCAGTAGGGTAGCAGGGTCAACCTACGAGCAGTACTTC.

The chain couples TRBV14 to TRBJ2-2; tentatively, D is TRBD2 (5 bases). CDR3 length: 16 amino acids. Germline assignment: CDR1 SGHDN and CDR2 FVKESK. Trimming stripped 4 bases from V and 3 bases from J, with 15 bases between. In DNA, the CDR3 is TGTGCCAGCAGCCCAAAAGACTACCGACACACCGGGGAGCTGTTTTTT. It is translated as CASSPKDYRHTGELFF.